The rows below give T cell receptor beta chains drawn from one sample of a study of T-cell reconstitution after alpha-beta-depleted transplantation in children. MiXCR was run by TCRdb on the PCR reads, yielding one entry per CDR3 protein. The sample contains hundreds of thousands of distinct CDR3 sequences, approximately 9.5% of which appear only once. The sample here was PBMCs from the stem cell graft donor, taken from the stem cell graft. These receptors all stem from a human donor who donated a stem cell graft to a child with acute lymphoblastic leukemia. CDR3s include the opening cysteine and the closing phenylalanine or tryptophan. The order of the fields is clone size, D gene, V gene, CDR3 length, J gene, CDR3 DNA, CDR3 protein. The D gene is left open where the match is weak. Part of the rows lack a size; the others show once, few, many or a class for expanded clones.

>many|.|TRBV28|15|TRBJ2-7
TGTGCCAGCAGTTTAGGTGATTCTCTCACCTACGAGCAGTACTTC
CASSLGDSLTYEQYF
>.|TRBD2|TRBV20-1|12|TRBJ2-5
TGCAGTGCTTGGGGGGGGGGTGAGACCCAGTACTTC
CSAWGGGETQYF
>many|.|TRBV27|16|TRBJ1-4
TGTGCCAGCAGGGGGAACAGCTTTGCAACTAATGAAAAACTGTTTTTT
CASRGNSFATNEKLFF
>many|.|TRBV12-3/TRBV12-4|14|TRBJ1-2
TGTGCCAGCAGCCCGATCTCCGATAACTATGGCTACACCTTC
CASSPISDNYGYTF
>few|.|TRBV2|12|TRBJ2-2
TGTGCCAGCAGCCAGGGGATCGGGGAGCTGTTTTTT
CASSQGIGELFF
>.|TRBD1|TRBV12-3/TRBV12-4|14|TRBJ2-7
TGTGCCAGCAGTTTGGACAGGACCCCCTACGAGCAGTACTTC
CASSLDRTPYEQYF
>many|TRBD1|TRBV29-1|14|TRBJ2-1
TGCAGCGTCCAGGACAGGGCGACTTACAATGAGCAGTTCTTC
CSVQDRATYNEQFF
>many|.|TRBV3-1|13|TRBJ2-2
TGTGCCAGCAGCCCCGGGCCCACCGGGGAGCTGTTTTTT
CASSPGPTGELFF
>many|TRBD1|TRBV3-1|15|TRBJ1-5
TGTGCCAGCAGCCACCGGACAGGGGGCAATCAGCCCCAGCATTTT
CASSHRTGGNQPQHF
>many|TRBD2|TRBV5-1|14|TRBJ2-2
TGCGCCAGCAGCTCCGGACTAGTGCCCGGGGAGCTGTTTTTT
CASSSGLVPGELFF
>few|.|TRBV11-2|12|TRBJ1-1
TGTGCCAGCAGCCTGCCGGACACTGAAGCTTTCTTT
CASSLPDTEAFF
>.|.|TRBV7-8|11|TRBJ2-1
TGTGCCAGCAGCCCAGGGACACGGGGGTTCTTC
CASSPGTRGFF
>.|.|TRBV4-1|16|TRBJ1-2
TGCGCCAGCAGCCGCAGAGGGGACGGATATATGGAGGGCTACACCTTC
CASSRRGDGYMEGYTF
>.|.|TRBV25-1|16|TRBJ2-1
TGTGCCAGCAGTGAGCTCCTGCGGGGAGATTACAATGAGCAGTTCTTC
CASSELLRGDYNEQFF
>.|.|TRBV6-5|15|TRBJ1-6
TGTGCCAGCAGTTACGAGGGACTCCGGGGTTCACCCCTCCACTTT
CASSYEGLRGSPLHF
>.|TRBD1|TRBV7-9|16|TRBJ2-7
TGTGCCAGCAGCAGCCACAGGGGGCCTTGGGCCTACGAGCAGTACTTC
CASSSHRGPWAYEQYF
>few|TRBD2|TRBV12-3/TRBV12-4|17|TRBJ2-1
TGTGCCAGCAGTTTAGGTATGCTGCGGGAGAGAAGGAATGAGCAGTTCTTC
CASSLGMLRERRNEQFF
>many|.|TRBV4-2|15|TRBJ2-7
TGTGCCAGCAGCCAAGGAGCCGAAGGGGTCTACGAGCAGTACTTC
CASSQGAEGVYEQYF
>.|.|TRBV5-6|15|TRBJ1-3
TGTGCCAGCAGCTTGGGGCCGCGTTCTGGAAACACCATATATTTT
CASSLGPRSGNTIYF
>.|.|TRBV20-1|15|TRBJ1-4
TGCAGTGCTAGTGGGGCCGGAGACGTTAATGAAAAACTGTTTTTT
CSASGAGDVNEKLFF
>.|.|TRBV5-1|14|TRBJ2-7
TGCGCCAGCAGCTTGTGGCAGGCGTCCTACGAGCAGTACTTC
CASSLWQASYEQYF